This T cell receptor (beta chain) was retrieved from a study of cytomegalovirus exposure and HLA in healthy donors. Study-wide points: The authors confirmed in vitro that a few CMV-associated chains were specific for CMV antigens.

V shed 0 bases and J 1 base; nucleotides not matched to a gene: 3. Germline V gene data show CDR1 as SGDLS and CDR2 as YYNGEE. The CDR3 totals 15 residues. Vbeta (60) and Jbeta (13) primers were used in the PCR. Some clones are missing from TCRdb's copy, which holds only in-frame ones; the method was immunoSEQ multiplex PCR. The sample has more than 85,000 clones, around 84% seen once. Remarks on this clone: What it binds is unknown.

Sequences were obtained from PBMCs. The sequence derives from a woman aged 25 to 39 in good health and CMV-seronegative. V is TRBV9 and J is TRBJ2-5; TRBD1 matches at 7 bases. CDR3 sequence (DNA): TGTGCCAGCAGCGTAGCGGCAGGGGGCCAAGAGACCCAGTACTTC. Amino acid sequence: CASSVAAGGQETQYF.